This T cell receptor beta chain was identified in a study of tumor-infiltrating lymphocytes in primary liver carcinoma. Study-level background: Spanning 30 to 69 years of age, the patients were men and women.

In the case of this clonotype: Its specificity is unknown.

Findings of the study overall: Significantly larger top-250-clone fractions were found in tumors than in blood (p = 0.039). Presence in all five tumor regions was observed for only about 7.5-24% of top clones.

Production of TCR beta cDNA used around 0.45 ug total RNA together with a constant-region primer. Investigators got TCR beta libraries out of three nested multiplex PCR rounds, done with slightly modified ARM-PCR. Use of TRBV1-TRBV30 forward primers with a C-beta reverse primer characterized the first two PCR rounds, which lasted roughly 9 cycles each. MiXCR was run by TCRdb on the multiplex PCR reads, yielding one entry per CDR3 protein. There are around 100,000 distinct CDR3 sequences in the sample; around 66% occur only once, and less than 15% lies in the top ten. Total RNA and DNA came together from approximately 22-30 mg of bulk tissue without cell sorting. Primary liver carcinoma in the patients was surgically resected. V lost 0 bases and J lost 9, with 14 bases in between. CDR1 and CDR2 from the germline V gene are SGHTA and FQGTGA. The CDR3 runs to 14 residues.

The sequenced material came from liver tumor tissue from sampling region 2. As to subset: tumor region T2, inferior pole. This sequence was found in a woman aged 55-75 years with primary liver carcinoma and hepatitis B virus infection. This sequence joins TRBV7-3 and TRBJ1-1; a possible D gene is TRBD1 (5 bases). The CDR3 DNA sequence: TGTGCCAGCAGCTTAACAGGGGTGAGGACTAAAGCTTTCTTT. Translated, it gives CASSLTGVRTKAFF. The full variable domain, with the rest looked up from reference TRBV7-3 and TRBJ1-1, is GAGVSQTPSNKVTEKGKYVELRCDPISGHTALYWYRQSLGQGPEFLIYFQGTGAADDSGLPNDRFFAVRPEGSVSTLKIQRTERGDSAVYLCASSLTGVRTKAFFGQGTRLTVV.